The clone carrying this TCR beta chain was observed a handful of times. Sequence at one end of the junction differs from germline and may be a read error. Through a sample-barcoded 5' primer and a J-beta primer mix, a second PCR was run for roughly 6 to 11 cycles. TCRdb fed the 5' RACE reads into MiXCR, producing one record per CDR3 protein. The data contain roughly 1 million distinct CDR3 sequences, under 30% of them seen just once; the ten biggest clones take up approximately 0.79%. The data were obtained in a study of blood T cells in healthy people across ages. The CDR3 is made up of 11 amino acids. Germline CDR1 and CDR2: DFQATT and SNEGSKA (reference sequence). These same data were also listed under a study on T cells of mothers and their children.

Sequencing was carried out using blood. This receptor was taken from a girl aged 2-15 years in good health. V gene TRBV20-1 combines with J gene TRBJ2-1; D gene uncertain. The CDR3: CSSGGYNEQFF. The DNA for the CDR3 is TGTAGTTCCGGCGGATACAATGAGCAGTTCTTC.